Shown below are 3 T cell receptor beta chains from a single sample sequenced in a study of post-analysis software for immune sequencing data. Points from the study as a whole: A handful of TRBV segments occurring more often in patients than controls included TRBV5-6, TRBV5-1 and TRBV20-1.

Unique molecular identifiers were present in the TCR beta cDNA libraries. MiXCR, run by TCRdb on the PCR reads, gives a single entry per CDR3 protein. The sample has 650,000 to 900,000 distinct CDR3 sequences, about half seen once. No antigen is known for these receptors. Material: blood. Receptor source: a girl aged 5 to 17 with multiple sclerosis.

V and J are TRBV29-1 and TRBJ2-1; D not resolved. This CDR3 is built from 17 residues. Trimming stripped 4 bases from V and 0 bases from J, with 19 bases between. Germline V CDR1 and CDR2: SQVTM, ANQGSEA. The CDR3, as DNA: TGCAGCGTTGTCGAAGGCCTAGTCCCGAGCTCCTACAATGAGCAGTTCTTC. It codes for CSVVEGLVPSSYNEQFF.

The chain couples TRBV20-1 to TRBJ1-1; 9 bases map to TRBD1. This CDR3 is 14 amino acids long. CDR1 DFQATT and CDR2 SNEGSKA come from the germline V gene (reference sequence). V lost 0 bases to trimming and J lost 5 bases; unmatched junction nucleotides: 4. The CDR3 coding sequence is TGCAGTGCTAGAGATTGGGGACAGGGAACTGAAGCTTTCTTT. Its translation: CSARDWGQGTEAFF.

This chain connects TRBV24-1 to TRBJ2-1, with D uncertain. Between the trimmed V and J ends, which lost 8 bases and 3 bases, there was a span of 13 bases. The CDR3 consists of 14 residues. Germline values: CDR1 KGHDR, CDR2 SFDVKD. Here the CDR3 DNA reads TGTGCCACCACTGGCAGTGATTTCTACAATGAGCAGTTCTTC. This encodes CATTGSDFYNEQFF.